The 26 T cell receptor beta chains in this list originate from one sample, sequenced in a study of shared clonotypes between healthy human individuals. Here immunoSEQ multiplex PCR was the method, and the copy in TCRdb shows in-frame clones only, minus some. The sample comprises about 470,000 clones, 70% to 80% of which are singletons, and about 12% rests with the top ten. The sequencing sample was made of PBMCs. Receptors were obtained from a woman aged 40 to 50 in good health. Some clones in this sample may be carry-over from other donors' samples.

The rearrangement links TRBV5-1 to TRBJ1-2, with TRBD1 identical over 7 bases. Germline loops: CDR1 SGHRS, CDR2 YFSETQ. V lost 1 base, J lost 3 bases, and 3 bases stayed unmatched. The CDR3 is made up of 14 amino acids. In DNA, the CDR3 is TGCGCCAGCAGCTTGACCGGGACAGACTATGGCTACACCTTC. Translated: CASSLTGTDYGYTF.

This clone was recorded only once. The chain joins TRBV7-2 to TRBJ2-3; D is unresolved. Deletions cut 1 base from V and 0 bases from J, with 11 bases between. Germline values: CDR1 SGHTA, CDR2 FQGNSA. The CDR3 is 16 residues long. The CDR3 spells CASSLEADLSTDTQYF. CDR3 bases: TGTGCCAGCAGCTTAGAGGCAGACCTTAGCACAGATACGCAGTATTTT.

The chain couples TRBV7-2 to TRBJ1-2; no clear D gene. This CDR3 contains 13 residues. The germline V gene has CDR1 SGHTA and CDR2 FQGNSA. V was pared by 2 bases and J by 4 bases, with 8 bases between. CDR3 residues: CASSLSRSYGYTF. CDR3 DNA sequence: TGTGCCAGCAGCTTATCCAGGTCCTATGGCTACACCTTC.

The chain combines TRBV11-2 with TRBJ1-4; the D gene is possibly TRBD1 (5 bases). Germline V lookup: CDR1 SGHAT, CDR2 FQNNGV. The CDR3 is 15 amino acids. The V end was cut by 5 bases, the J end by 0 bases, with 10 bases between. CDR3 DNA: TGTGCCAGCAGCCCCCCGGGGGCAACTAATGAAAAACTGTTTTTT. Protein: CASSPPGATNEKLFF.

The chain carries TRBV6-1 and TRBJ2-1; 7 bases fit TRBD2. The CDR3 contains 15 residues. The V gene end was trimmed by 2 bases and the J gene end by 3 bases; junction bases not matched to a gene: 4. Germline assignment: CDR1 MNHNS and CDR2 SASEGT. CDR3 sequence reads: CASSESAGDYNEQFF. The CDR3 DNA is TGTGCCAGCAGTGAATCGGCGGGAGACTACAATGAGCAGTTCTTC.

On this clone itself: The germline gene is not matched at one end of the junction; a read error may be the cause. V usage is TRBV5-4 and J usage is TRBJ2-7, with 14 nucleotides matching TRBD2. From germline, CDR1 is SGHNT and CDR2 YYREEE (reference sequence). CDR3 length: 17 residues. CDR3: CASSRGLAGDASYEQYF. CDR3 nucleotide sequence: TGCGCCAGCAGCCGGGGACTAGCGGGAGATGCGTCCTACGAGCAGTACTTC. Full variable domain (rest looked up from reference TRBV5-4 and TRBJ2-7): ETGVTQSPTHLIKTRGQQVTLRCSSQSGHNTVSWYQQALGQGPQFIFQYYREEENGRGNFPPRFSGLQFPNYSSELNVNALELDDSALYLCASSRGLAGDASYEQYFGPGTRLTVT.

The rearrangement links TRBV28 to TRBJ1-5; possible D gene TRBD1, 6 bases. The CDR3 length is 16 residues. From germline, CDR1 is MDHEN and CDR2 SYDVKM. Deletions cut 6 bases from V and 5 bases from J, with 20 bases between. CDR3 DNA: TGTGCCAGCAGCGATCCGGGACAAGGTGGCCATCAGCCCCAGCATTTT. The encoded protein is CASSDPGQGGHQPQHF.

The chain recombines TRBV5-1 with TRBJ2-2; 7 bases agree with TRBD1. The CDR3 is 15 amino acids. In germline, CDR1 is SGHRS, CDR2 YFSETQ. The J segment lost 4 bases and the V segment lost 2 bases, leaving 5 bases of the junction unmatched. CDR3 nucleotides: TGCGCCAGCAGCTTTGGACAGGCGGGCACCGGGGAGCTGTTTTTT. This sequence encodes CASSFGQAGTGELFF.

This chain uses TRBV5-1 with TRBJ2-5, with D perhaps TRBD2 (6 bases). CDR1 is SGHRS, CDR2 YFSETQ, per germline. Trimming removed 3 bases at V and 0 bases at J, with 12 bases between. This CDR3 comprises 15 residues. CDR3 protein: CASSSGLEYQETQYF. Written as DNA, the CDR3 is TGCGCCAGCAGCTCGGGACTCGAGTACCAAGAGACCCAGTACTTC.

The table lists this clone with a few counts. The CDR3 DNA sequence: TGCGCCAGCAGCCAAGACCGAAGGTCTGGGGCCAACGTCCTGACTTTC. Its translation is CASSQDRRSGANVLTF. V usage is TRBV4-1 and J usage is TRBJ2-6; D not resolved. The length of the CDR3 is 16 residues. Germline V gene sequence: CDR1 MGHRA, CDR2 YSYEKL. V was cut by 0 bases and J by 1 base, with 7 bases left in between.

CDR3 nucleotides: TGTGCCAGCTCACCCCGGAGATCGCCGAAACTAGACAATGAGCAGTTCTTC. Its protein is CASSPRRSPKLDNEQFF. The V and J genes are TRBV18 and TRBJ2-1; possibly TRBD2 for D (5 bases). The CDR3 loop spans 17 amino acids. Per germline, CDR1 KGHSH and CDR2 LQKENI. The V end was cut by 3 bases, the J end by 5 bases, with 20 bases between.

V is TRBV10-3 and J is TRBJ1-1; TRBD1 matches 8 bases. Trimming took 3 bases from V and 4 from J; bases not matched to a gene: 7. Looked up from germline, CDR1 is ENHRY and CDR2 is SYGVKD. CDR3 length: 15 residues. The CDR3 loop reads CAISDGQGSGTEAFF. The CDR3 DNA reads as TGTGCCATCAGTGACGGACAGGGCTCGGGCACTGAAGCTTTCTTT.

The gene calls are TRBV6-1 and TRBJ1-5, with TRBD1 as a possible D gene (5 bases). The CDR3 covers 14 residues. Germline CDR1 reads MNHNS; CDR2 reads SASEGT. With 7 bases removed from V and 0 bases from J, the gap between germline ends came to 10 bases. The CDR3 here is CASITGNSNQPQHF. The DNA of the CDR3 is TGTGCCAGCATCACAGGTAATAGCAATCAGCCCCAGCATTTT.

This chain uses TRBV5-1 with TRBJ1-1; D unresolved. There are 15 residues in the CDR3. V was shortened by 4 bases and J by 1 base, with 14 bases between the two germline ends. CDR1 and CDR2 (germline): SGHRS, YFSETQ. The CDR3 here is CASSITGLGNTEAFF. DNA for the CDR3: TGCGCCAGCAGCATAACCGGACTCGGGAACACTGAAGCTTTCTTT.

The chain carries TRBV7-8 and TRBJ2-1; 9 bases are a match to TRBD1. CDR3 length: 15 amino acids. V shed 5 bases and J 7 bases; nucleotides not matched to a gene: 9. Germline V gene lookup returns CDR1 SGHVS and CDR2 FQNEAQ. The CDR3 coding sequence is TGTGCCAGCAGCCCCAACAGGGGGCGAGGGAATGAGCAGTTCTTC. Residues: CASSPNRGRGNEQFF.

The gene calls are TRBV7-9 and TRBJ1-2, with D uncertain. Trimming left V 1 base short and J 0 bases short, with 3 bases between. CDR3 length: 13 amino acids. Germline CDR1 and CDR2: SEHNR and FQNEAQ (reference sequence). The CDR3 DNA follows: TGTGCCAGCAGCTTAGGAACTAACTATGGCTACACCTTC. Encoded protein: CASSLGTNYGYTF.

The chain combines TRBV9 with TRBJ1-2, with D possibly matching TRBD1 (5 bases). Germline assignment: CDR1 SGDLS and CDR2 YYNGEE. V was trimmed by 4 bases and J by 4 bases, leaving 11 bases between them. This CDR3 region has 13 residues. CDR3 sequence: CASSSTGTYGYTF. The CDR3 DNA reads as TGTGCCAGCAGCTCTACAGGTACCTATGGCTACACCTTC. The whole variable domain, remainder taken from reference TRBV9 and TRBJ1-2, is DSGVTQTPKHLITATGQRVTLRCSPRSGDLSVYWYQQSLDQGLQFLIQYYNGEERAKGNILERFSAQQFPDLHSELNLSSLELGDSALYFCASSSTGTYGYTFGSGTRLTVV.

The chain has TRBV19 and TRBJ2-3, with 9 bases aligning to TRBD2. CDR1 and CDR2 (germline): LNHDA, SQIVND (reference sequence). V was pared by 3 bases and J by 2 bases, with 3 bases of the junction left unmatched. The length of the CDR3 is 15 residues. CDR3 in amino acids: CASSIASGNTDTQYF. The DNA of the CDR3 is TGTGCCAGTAGTATTGCTAGCGGGAACACAGATACGCAGTATTTT.

This sequence joins TRBV11-3 and TRBJ2-1, with unresolved D. Trimming stripped 0 bases from V and 8 bases from J, with 5 bases between. CDR1 and CDR2 from the germline V gene are SGHNT and YENEEA. This CDR3 is built from 12 residues. The CDR3 here is CASSLDRDEQFF. Written as DNA, the CDR3 is TGTGCCAGCAGCTTAGATCGAGATGAGCAGTTCTTC.

The V gene is TRBV2, the J gene TRBJ2-1, with 11 nucleotides matching TRBD2. J gave up 15 bases and V 8 bases, and 15 bases lay outside the gene matches. The CDR3 is 14 residues long. Per the germline V gene, CDR1 is SNHLY and CDR2 is FYNNEI. CDR3 DNA: TGTGCCAGCGTCTGGGACTATAGCGGGAGGGCCCCGTTCTTC. Translating gives CASVWDYSGRAPFF.

The chain has TRBV5-1 and TRBJ2-5; no reliable D call. In germline, CDR1 is SGHRS, CDR2 YFSETQ. V lost 0 bases and J 2 bases, leaving 11 bases between the germline ends. The CDR3 spans 15 residues. The CDR3 DNA follows: TGCGCCAGCAGCTTGGACACTCTCCGGCAAGAGACCCAGTACTTC. Its protein is CASSLDTLRQETQYF. Combining the CDR3 with reference TRBV5-1 and TRBJ2-5 gives the whole variable domain KAGVTQTPRYLIKTRGQQVTLSCSPISGHRSVSWYQQTPGQGLQFLFEYFSETQRNKGNFPGRFSGRQFSNSRSEMNVSTLELGDSALYLCASSLDTLRQETQYFGPGTRLLVL.

J is TRBJ2-1 and V is TRBV30; a possible D gene is TRBD2 (6 bases). Germline CDR1 GTSNPN, CDR2 SVGIG (reference sequence). This CDR3 is built from 14 residues. Trimming stripped 1 base from V and 6 bases from J, with 13 bases between. The CDR3 nucleotides are TGTGCCTGGAGTGCGGGAGAAAAGTCCAATGAGCAGTTCTTC. Translation: CAWSAGEKSNEQFF.

This rearrangement joins TRBV30 to TRBJ1-3; 8 bases are a match to TRBD2. Gene TRBJ2-2 matches the end of the DNA better, so the J call may be wrong. CDR1 GTSNPN and CDR2 SVGIG come from the germline V gene (reference sequence). CDR3 length: 15 residues. CDR3 nucleotides: TGTGCCTGGAGTGTACCCGGGAGGGCCACCGGGGAGCTGTTTTTT. It yields the protein CAWSVPGRATGELFF.

This clone appeared once. V is TRBV5-1 and J is TRBJ1-1; D might be TRBD1 (5 bases). The CDR3 covers 16 residues. Germline V gene data show CDR1 as SGHRS and CDR2 as YFSETQ. The V end was cut by 5 bases, the J end by 0 bases, with 17 bases between. The CDR3 loop reads CASRASAAGMNTEAFF. The CDR3 DNA is TGCGCCAGCAGAGCCTCCGCCGCAGGGATGAACACTGAAGCTTTCTTT. The full variable domain, completed using reference TRBV5-1 and TRBJ1-1, is KAGVTQTPRYLIKTRGQQVTLSCSPISGHRSVSWYQQTPGQGLQFLFEYFSETQRNKGNFPGRFSGRQFSNSRSEMNVSTLELGDSALYLCASRASAAGMNTEAFFGQGTRLTVV.

This clone was picked up a small number of times. The chain recombines TRBV6-5 with TRBJ2-3; 7 bases match TRBD1. CDR3 length: 14 residues. The junction had 3 bases not matched to a gene; V was cut back by 2 bases and J by 4 bases. Germline lookup yields CDR1 MNHEY and CDR2 SVGAGI. DNA for the CDR3: TGTGCCAGCAGTTACGGGACAGACTCAGATACGCAGTATTTT. This translates into CASSYGTDSDTQYF.

This chain links TRBV5-8 with TRBJ2-5; tentative D call: TRBD2 (6 bases). The V end lost 4 bases, the J end lost 5 bases, and 18 bases lay between the germline ends. CDR1 SGHTS and CDR2 YDEGEE come from the germline V gene. The CDR3 is made up of 15 amino acids. The DNA for the CDR3 is TGTGCCAGCAGCCCACGGGAGTCCGGGCGGGAGACCCAGTACTTC. Amino acids: CASSPRESGRETQYF.